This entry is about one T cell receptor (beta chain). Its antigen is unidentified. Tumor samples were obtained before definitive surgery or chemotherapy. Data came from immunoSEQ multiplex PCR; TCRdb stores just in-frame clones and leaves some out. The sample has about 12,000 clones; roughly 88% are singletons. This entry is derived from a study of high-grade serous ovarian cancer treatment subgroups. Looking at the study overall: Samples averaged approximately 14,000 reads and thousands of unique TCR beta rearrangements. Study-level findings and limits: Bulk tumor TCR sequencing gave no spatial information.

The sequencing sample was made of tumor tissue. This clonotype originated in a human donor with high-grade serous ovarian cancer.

CDR3 bases: TGTGCCAGCAGCGCAGGGGCCACGGGGACTGAAGCTTTCTTT. This gives the protein CASSAGATGTEAFF. The V gene is TRBV2, the J gene TRBJ1-1, with a tentative D call TRBD1 (6 bases). The V gene lost 6 bases and the J gene lost 5 bases, with 16 bases spanning the gap. The germline CDR1 and CDR2 sequences are SNHLY and FYNNEI. This CDR3 has 14 amino acids.